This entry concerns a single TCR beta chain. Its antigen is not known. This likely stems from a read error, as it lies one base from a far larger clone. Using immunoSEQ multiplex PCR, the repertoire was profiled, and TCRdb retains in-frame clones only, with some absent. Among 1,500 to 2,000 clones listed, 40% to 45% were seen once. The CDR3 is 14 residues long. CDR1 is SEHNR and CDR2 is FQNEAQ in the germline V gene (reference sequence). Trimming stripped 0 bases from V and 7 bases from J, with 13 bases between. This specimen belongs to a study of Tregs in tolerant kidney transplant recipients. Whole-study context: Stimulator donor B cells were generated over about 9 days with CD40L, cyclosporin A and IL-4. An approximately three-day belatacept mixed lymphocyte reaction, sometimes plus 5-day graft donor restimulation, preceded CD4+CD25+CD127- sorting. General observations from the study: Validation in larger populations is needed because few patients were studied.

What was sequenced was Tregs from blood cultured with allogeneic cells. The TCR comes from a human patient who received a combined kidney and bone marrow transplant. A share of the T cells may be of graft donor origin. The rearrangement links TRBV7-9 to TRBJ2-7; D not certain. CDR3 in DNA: TGTGCCAGCAGCTTAGCGGGTTATTACAATGAGCAGTACTTC. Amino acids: CASSLAGYYNEQYF.